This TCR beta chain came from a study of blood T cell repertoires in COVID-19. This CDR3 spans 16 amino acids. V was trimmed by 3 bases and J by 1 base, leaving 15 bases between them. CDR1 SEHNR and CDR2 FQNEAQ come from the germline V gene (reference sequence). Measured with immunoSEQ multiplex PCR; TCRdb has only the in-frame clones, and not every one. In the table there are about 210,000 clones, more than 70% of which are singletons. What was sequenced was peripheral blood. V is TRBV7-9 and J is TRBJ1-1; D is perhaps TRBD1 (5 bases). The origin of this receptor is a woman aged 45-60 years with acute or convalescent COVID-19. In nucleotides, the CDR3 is TGTGCCAGCAGCTTGAGGGGACTACGGGAGAACACTGAAGCTTTCTTT. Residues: CASSLRGLRENTEAFF.